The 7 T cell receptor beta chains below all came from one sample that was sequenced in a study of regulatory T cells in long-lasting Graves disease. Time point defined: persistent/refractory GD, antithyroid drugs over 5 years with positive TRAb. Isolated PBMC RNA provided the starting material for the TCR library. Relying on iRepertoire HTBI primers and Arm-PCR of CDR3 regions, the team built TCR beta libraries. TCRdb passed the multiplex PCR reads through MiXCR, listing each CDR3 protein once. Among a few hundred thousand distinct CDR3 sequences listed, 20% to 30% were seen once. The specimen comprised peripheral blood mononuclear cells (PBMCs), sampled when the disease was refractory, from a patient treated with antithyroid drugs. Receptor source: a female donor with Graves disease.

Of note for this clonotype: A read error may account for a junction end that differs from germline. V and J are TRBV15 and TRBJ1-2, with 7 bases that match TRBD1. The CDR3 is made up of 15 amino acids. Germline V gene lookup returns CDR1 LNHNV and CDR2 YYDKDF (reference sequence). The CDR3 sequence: CAASSGAQGYYGHTF. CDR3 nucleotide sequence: TGTGCCGCCAGCAGTGGGGCACAGGGGTACTATGGCCACACCTTC.

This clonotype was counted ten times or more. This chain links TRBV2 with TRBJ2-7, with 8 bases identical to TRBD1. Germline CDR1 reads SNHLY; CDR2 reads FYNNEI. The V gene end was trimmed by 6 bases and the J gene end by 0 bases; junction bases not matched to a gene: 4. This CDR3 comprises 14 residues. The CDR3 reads CASRGQASSYEQYF. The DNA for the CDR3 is TGTGCCAGCAGGGGACAGGCGAGCTCCTACGAGCAGTACTTC.

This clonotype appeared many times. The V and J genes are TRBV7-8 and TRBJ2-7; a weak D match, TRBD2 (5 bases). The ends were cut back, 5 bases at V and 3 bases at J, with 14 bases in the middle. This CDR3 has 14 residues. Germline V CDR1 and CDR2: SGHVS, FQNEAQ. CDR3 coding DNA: TGTGCCAGCAGCGCCTTGAGGGTAGGCTACGAGCAGTACTTC. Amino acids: CASSALRVGYEQYF.

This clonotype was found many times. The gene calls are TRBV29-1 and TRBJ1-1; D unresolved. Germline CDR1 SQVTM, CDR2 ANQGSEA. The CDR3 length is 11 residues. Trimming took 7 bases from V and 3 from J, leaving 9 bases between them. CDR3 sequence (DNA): TGCAGCGGCCGGGGTTACACTGAAGCTTTCTTT. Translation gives CSGRGYTEAFF.

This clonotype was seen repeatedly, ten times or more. The CDR3 sequence is CASTGRLSYEQYF. CDR3 in DNA: TGTGCCAGCACCGGTCGCTTGTCCTACGAGCAGTACTTC. V gene TRBV2 combines with J gene TRBJ2-7; D is ambiguous. This CDR3 has 13 amino acids. Germline CDR1 SNHLY, CDR2 FYNNEI. The V and J ends lost 7 bases and 1 base respectively, with 11 bases between them.

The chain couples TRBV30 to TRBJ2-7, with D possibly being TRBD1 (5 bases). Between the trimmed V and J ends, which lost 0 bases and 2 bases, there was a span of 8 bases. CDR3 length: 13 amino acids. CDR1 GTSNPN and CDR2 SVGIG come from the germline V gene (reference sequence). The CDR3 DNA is TGTGCCTGGAGTGTGTGGACAACCTACGAGCAGTACTTC. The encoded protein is CAWSVWTTYEQYF.

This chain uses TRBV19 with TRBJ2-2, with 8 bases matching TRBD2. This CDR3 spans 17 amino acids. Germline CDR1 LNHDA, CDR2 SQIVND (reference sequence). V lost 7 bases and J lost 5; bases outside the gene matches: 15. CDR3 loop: CASKSGLAGEQTGELFF. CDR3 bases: TGTGCCAGTAAATCGGGGCTAGCGGGCGAACAAACCGGGGAGCTGTTTTTT.